The 28 T cell receptor beta chains presented below share a single source sample, sequenced in a study of T cells in Graves' hyperthyroidism and ophthalmopathy. Researchers amplified the TCR beta CDR3 regions from RNA transcripts. First-round RT-PCR of the TCR CDR3 relied on the HTBI primer set. MiXCR, applied by TCRdb to the multiplex PCR reads, yields one record per CDR3 protein. Of under 400,000 distinct CDR3 sequences in the sample, 13% are singletons; the top ten hold 9% to 9.5%. The sequenced sample consisted of blood. The source of these receptors is a woman aged 18 to 35 with Graves' hyperthyroidism.

This clonotype was recorded at least ten times. The genes are TRBV19 and TRBJ2-7; 7 bases align to TRBD2. This CDR3 is 17 amino acids long. The V and J ends lost 3 bases and 2 bases, in that order; junction bases with no gene match: 13. Per germline, CDR1 LNHDA and CDR2 SQIVND (reference sequence). CDR3 nucleotide sequence: TGTGCCAGTAGTATTTACGGGGGGAAACCGGCCACCTACGAGCAGTACTTC. Residues: CASSIYGGKPATYEQYF.

In its sample, this clonotype was seen many times. The chain joins TRBV7-2 to TRBJ2-3, with D hard to call. CDR1 and CDR2 from the germline V gene are SGHTA and FQGNSA. CDR3 length equals 12 residues. V was cut by 6 bases and J by 4 bases, with 8 bases left in between. The CDR3 is CASRTVADTQYF. The CDR3 nucleotides read TGTGCCAGCAGGACTGTCGCAGATACGCAGTATTTT.

This clonotype showed up many times. The CDR3 DNA reads TGTGCCAGCAGTTCCTGGACTAGCGGGAGGGACGTAGATACGCAGTATTTT. Translated: CASSSWTSGRDVDTQYF. V usage is TRBV28 and J usage is TRBJ2-3; TRBD2 matches 15 bases. The CDR3 runs to 17 residues. Germline values: CDR1 MDHEN, CDR2 SYDVKM. V lost 4 bases, J lost 5 bases, and 7 bases stayed unmatched.

This clonotype appeared many times. V gene TRBV7-8 combines with J gene TRBJ2-1, with a possible D match to TRBD2 (5 bases). V shed 2 bases and J shed 5 bases, with 7 bases lying between them. The CDR3 is 13 residues long. CDR1 SGHVS and CDR2 FQNEAQ come from the germline V gene. CDR3 DNA: TGTGCCAGCAGCTTACGGGGAAACAATGAGCAGTTCTTC. Translation gives CASSLRGNNEQFF.

This clonotype was counted ten times or more. This chain links TRBV20-1 with TRBJ2-2; D assignment may be TRBD1 or TRBD2 (6 bases each). Germline loops: CDR1 DFQATT, CDR2 SNEGSKA (reference sequence). Trimming shortened V by 7 bases and J by 7 bases, and 13 bases separated the two germline ends. The CDR3 runs to 12 residues. CDR3 DNA sequence: TGCAGTGTTATAGGAGGGGGCGGGGAGCTGTTTTTT. Translation: CSVIGGGGELFF.

This clonotype appeared many times. The J gene is TRBJ1-1, the V gene TRBV20-1; D is uncertain. CDR3 length: 14 amino acids. CDR1 and CDR2 from the germline V gene are DFQATT and SNEGSKA (reference sequence). Trimming removed 1 base from V and 0 bases from J, with 9 bases in between. CDR3 DNA sequence: TGCAGTGCTAGAGTCTCGACCCTGAACACTGAAGCTTTCTTT. Translation: CSARVSTLNTEAFF.

This clonotype was counted ten times or more. This chain links TRBV18 with TRBJ2-7; TRBD2 might be the D (7 bases). Germline V CDR1 and CDR2: KGHSH, LQKENI. V shed 0 bases and J shed 5 bases, with 14 bases lying between them. CDR3 length equals 15 residues. The CDR3 bases are TGTGCCAGCTCACCACCGGGGGGGGGCCACGACGAGCAGTACTTC. Amino acids: CASSPPGGGHDEQYF.

This chain joins TRBV7-9 and TRBJ2-3, with D tentatively TRBD1 (5 bases). CDR3 length: 15 residues. The V and J ends lost 9 bases and 2 bases respectively, with 18 bases between them. The germline V gene has CDR1 SEHNR and CDR2 FQNEAQ (reference sequence). Here the CDR3 reads CASSDLGLPTDTQYF. The CDR3, as DNA: TGTGCCAGTAGTGATTTGGGGCTACCCACAGATACGCAGTATTTT. Using reference TRBV7-9 and TRBJ2-3 for the parts outside the CDR3, the full variable domain is DTGVSQNPRHKITKRGQNVTFRCDPISEHNRLYWYRQTLGQGPEFLTYFQNEAQLEKSRLLSDRFSAERPKGSFSTLEIQRTEQGDSAMYLCASSDLGLPTDTQYFGPGTRLTVL.

The chain uses TRBV7-2 and TRBJ2-5; D is possibly TRBD2 (6 bases). V lost 3 bases and J 5 bases, leaving 19 bases between the germline ends. From germline, CDR1 is SGHTA and CDR2 FQGNSA. The CDR3 has 16 amino acids. The CDR3, as DNA: TGTGCCAGCAGCTTGGTCGGCGGGGAGGCTCTTGAGACCCAGTACTTC. Its protein is CASSLVGGEALETQYF.

This clonotype came up many times. This chain links TRBV6-2 or TRBV6-3 with TRBJ1-4, with D unclear. V gave up 11 bases and J gave up 8 bases, with 18 bases separating them. The CDR3 consists of 13 residues. Germline CDR1 is MNHEY and CDR2 is SVGEGT. The CDR3: CAGDAPYKEKLFF. For the CDR3, the DNA is TGTGCCGGCGACGCCCCTTACAAGGAAAAACTGTTTTTT.

This chain uses TRBV6-8 with TRBJ2-1; 9 positions agree with TRBD2. CDR1 is MNHGY, CDR2 SAAAGT, per germline. V dropped 6 bases and J dropped 9; count of bases not matched to a gene: 6. The CDR3 totals 13 residues. CDR3: CASRGGGACEQFF. The CDR3 DNA reads as TGTGCCAGCAGGGGCGGGGGGGCCTGTGAGCAGTTCTTC.

This clonotype was detected many times. The V and J genes are TRBV7-8 and TRBJ1-4; TRBD1 matches at 8 bases. CDR3 length: 14 residues. The germline V gene encodes CDR1 SGHVS and CDR2 FQNEAQ. The J segment lost 8 bases and the V segment lost 4 bases, leaving 6 bases of the junction unmatched. The CDR3 reads CASSSQGVGEKLFF. The CDR3 DNA is TGTGCCAGCAGCTCACAGGGGGTAGGAGAAAAACTGTTTTTT.

This clonotype was picked up many times. This rearrangement joins TRBV11-3 to TRBJ2-1; D is possibly TRBD2 (6 bases). Between the trimmed V and J ends, which lost 4 bases and 0 bases, there was a span of 10 bases. The CDR3 consists of 15 residues. Germline CDR1 SGHNT, CDR2 YENEEA. In nucleotides, the CDR3 is TGTGCCAGCAGCTCCGGGGGTGACTCCTACAATGAGCAGTTCTTC. Translated: CASSSGGDSYNEQFF.

Ten or more counts support this clonotype. J is TRBJ2-3 and V is TRBV29-1; no reliable D call. Trimming stripped 4 bases from V and 0 bases from J, with 20 bases between. Germline V gives CDR1 SQVTM, CDR2 ANQGSEA. The CDR3 has 17 amino acids. As DNA, the CDR3 is TGCAGCGTTGGGCCCGTAAATGGCGGCCCCAGCACAGATACGCAGTATTTT. Its translation is CSVGPVNGGPSTDTQYF.

This clonotype was detected ten times or more. This chain joins TRBV7-9 and TRBJ2-7; no clear D. The germline CDR1 and CDR2 sequences are SEHNR and FQNEAQ (reference sequence). This CDR3 has 14 residues. The V end was cut by 5 bases, the J end by 2 bases, with 13 bases between. The CDR3 sequence: CASSLDLGPYEQYF. Written as DNA, the CDR3 is TGTGCCAGCAGCCTGGACCTAGGTCCCTACGAGCAGTACTTC.

This clonotype occurred many times. The rearrangement uses TRBV12-3 or TRBV12-4 and TRBJ2-7; tentative D call: TRBD2 (5 bases). There are 14 residues in the CDR3. Trimming removed 2 bases from V and 0 bases from J, with 8 bases in between. The CDR3 loop reads CASSLSGSSYEQYF. The DNA for the CDR3 is TGTGCCAGCAGTTTATCGGGGAGCTCCTACGAGCAGTACTTC.

At least ten counts were recorded for this clonotype. V and J are TRBV20-1 and TRBJ1-1; D gene unclear. Germline V lookup: CDR1 DFQATT, CDR2 SNEGSKA (reference sequence). The CDR3 has 11 residues. Between the trimmed V and J ends, which lost 6 bases and 3 bases, there was a span of 8 bases. CDR3 region: CSAAGDTEAFF. The CDR3, as DNA: TGCAGTGCGGCCGGGGACACTGAAGCTTTCTTT.

This clonotype was counted many times. The gene calls are TRBV28 and TRBJ2-4; the match to TRBD1 covers 8 bases. J lost 0 bases, V lost 6 bases, and 4 bases had no gene match. The length of the CDR3 is 15 residues. Germline assignment: CDR1 MDHEN and CDR2 SYDVKM. DNA for the CDR3: TGTGCCAGCAGGACAGGGGCCCTAGCCAAAAACATTCAGTACTTC. Encoded protein: CASRTGALAKNIQYF.

The chain recombines TRBV20-1 with TRBJ1-3; no definite D call. This CDR3 region has 17 residues. CDR1 DFQATT and CDR2 SNEGSKA come from the germline V gene (reference sequence). V shed 3 bases and J shed 4 bases, with 22 bases lying between them. The CDR3 reads CSASGRGVGPPGNTIYF. As DNA, the CDR3 is TGCAGTGCTAGCGGGCGTGGAGTCGGGCCGCCCGGAAACACCATATATTTT.

This clonotype was detected many times. CDR3: CASSLGGRGPTGELFF. The DNA for the CDR3 is TGCGCCAGCAGCCTGGGCGGCAGGGGGCCGACCGGGGAGCTGTTTTTT. The V and J genes are TRBV5-1 and TRBJ2-2; 8 nucleotides line up with TRBD1. This CDR3 is built from 16 residues. In germline, CDR1 is SGHRS, CDR2 YFSETQ. The V and J ends lost 4 bases and 5 bases, in that order; junction bases with no gene match: 10.

This clonotype occurred a few times. The chain links TRBV19 to TRBJ1-5, with 7 bases aligning to TRBD1. The CDR3 loop spans 15 amino acids. V gave up 5 bases and J gave up 2 bases; unmatched junction bases: 6. Germline V gene sequence: CDR1 LNHDA, CDR2 SQIVND (reference sequence). CDR3 coding DNA: TGTGCCAGTAGTTCTGCAGACAGGGGCAATCAGCCCCAGCATTTT. Encoded protein: CASSSADRGNQPQHF.

This clonotype was counted at least ten times. This sequence joins TRBV20-1 and TRBJ2-5; a weak D match, TRBD1 (6 bases). The V end lost 6 bases, the J end lost 2 bases, and 10 bases lay between the germline ends. The CDR3 covers 12 residues. Germline loops: CDR1 DFQATT, CDR2 SNEGSKA (reference sequence). The DNA for the CDR3 is TGCAGTGCCTACAGGGATCAAGAGACCCAGTACTTC. Translating it yields CSAYRDQETQYF.

This clonotype was seen repeatedly, ten times or more. The chain carries TRBV20-1 and TRBJ2-7; tentatively, D is TRBD2 (5 bases). The germline gives CDR1 DFQATT, CDR2 SNEGSKA (reference sequence). V lost 3 bases to trimming and J lost 3 bases, with 6 bases between them. The CDR3 is 11 residues long. In nucleotides, the CDR3 is TGCAGTGCTAGCGGGATCTACGAGCAGTACTTC. Translated: CSASGIYEQYF.

The sample holds many counts of this clonotype. The V call is TRBV27, the J call TRBJ2-1; TRBD2 is a possible D gene (7 bases). The CDR3 is 15 residues long. Germline loops: CDR1 MNHEY, CDR2 SMNVEV (reference sequence). The V end lost 6 bases, the J end lost 8 bases, and 20 bases lay between the germline ends. This CDR3 is CASSSPGGGGDEQFF. CDR3 DNA: TGTGCCAGCAGCTCCCCCGGGGGAGGGGGGGATGAGCAGTTCTTC.

Ten or more counts support this clonotype. V is TRBV6-1 and J is TRBJ1-1, with TRBD1 as a possible D gene (5 bases). Per germline, CDR1 MNHNS and CDR2 SASEGT. Trimming took 5 bases from V and 11 from J, leaving 15 bases between them. The CDR3 is made up of 12 amino acids. The CDR3 protein is CASSSGPGGAFF. DNA of the CDR3: TGTGCCAGCAGTTCAGGGCCCGGGGGGGCTTTCTTT.

This clonotype was recorded at least ten times. The chain is built from TRBV6-9 and TRBJ2-7; either TRBD1 or TRBD2 may fit D (5 bases each). Per germline, CDR1 MNHGY and CDR2 SVAAGI. The V end lost 2 bases, the J end lost 7 bases, and 18 bases lay between the germline ends. The CDR3 is 15 amino acids. The DNA of the CDR3 is TGTGCCAGCAGTTATATCTGGGGGACCCGGGGTGAGCAGTACTTC. It codes for CASSYIWGTRGEQYF.

The V gene is TRBV15, the J gene TRBJ2-2, with TRBD1 identical over 8 bases. The length of the CDR3 is 16 residues. Germline V CDR1 and CDR2: LNHNV, YYDKDF (reference sequence). After removal of 3 bases from V and 5 bases from J, the junction contained 8 bases not matched to a gene. The CDR3 nucleotides read TGTGCCACCAGCAGCAGGACAGGGATTCTGACCGGGGAGCTGTTTTTT. Its protein is CATSSRTGILTGELFF. Using reference TRBV15 and TRBJ2-2 for the parts outside the CDR3, the full variable domain is DAMVIQNPRYQVTQFGKPVTLSCSQTLNHNVMYWYQQKSSQAPKLLFHYYDKDFNNEADTPDNFQSRRPNTSFCFLDIRSPGLGDTAMYLCATSSRTGILTGELFFGEGSRLTVL.

This clonotype was observed at least ten times. The chain combines TRBV12-3 or TRBV12-4 with TRBJ1-6; 10 bases fit TRBD1. V lost 7 bases and J lost 8; bases outside the gene matches: 8. This CDR3 is 15 amino acids long. The DNA of the CDR3 is TGTGCCAGCACCTTTAGGACAGGGGGTGATTCACCCCTCCACTTT. Encoded protein: CASTFRTGGDSPLHF.